Below, 2 T cell receptor beta chains from the same sample are listed, as sequenced in a study of blood T cell repertoires in COVID-19. Sequenced by immunoSEQ multiplex PCR; TCRdb stores in-frame clones only, minus some. This table holds hundreds of thousands of clones, around 80% found once. Material for sequencing was PBMCs or T cells enriched from blood (not recorded which). All receptors derive from a man in his thirties or forties with acute COVID-19.

This chain links TRBV15 with TRBJ2-3; 9 bases line up with TRBD2. J lost 6 bases, V lost 8 bases, and 9 bases had no gene match. Germline CDR1 LNHNV, CDR2 YYDKDF (reference sequence). The CDR3 length is 14 residues. CDR3 sequence: CATVGGRGLDTQYF. The DNA of the CDR3 is TGTGCCACCGTTGGCGGGAGGGGGCTCGATACGCAGTATTTT.

V gene TRBV6-2 or TRBV6-3 combines with J gene TRBJ1-1; possible D gene TRBD1, 6 bases. The CDR3 is made up of 15 amino acids. Germline-derived CDR1 and CDR2 are MNHEY and SVGEGT. V lost 2 bases to trimming and J lost 0 bases, with 10 bases between them. The CDR3 DNA is TGTGCCAGCAGTTACACCGGACAGATGAACACTGAAGCTTTCTTT. Protein: CASSYTGQMNTEAFF.